These T cell receptor beta chains were read from a single sample in a study of blood T cell repertoires in COVID-19. Libraries were prepared by immunoSEQ multiplex PCR; TCRdb keeps only in-frame clonotypes and omits some of them. The data contain 150,000 to 200,000 clones, 86% of them singletons. The specimen sequenced was peripheral blood. These receptors all stem from a woman between 25 and 40 years old with active or convalescent COVID-19. CDR3s leave out the opening cysteine and the closing phenylalanine or tryptophan. Each record gives: CDR3 length, J gene, V gene, clone size, CDR3 protein. The size entry is marked missing in some rows and otherwise reads once, few, many or a size class.

>13|TRBJ1-4|TRBV9|-
ASSLPQGGSEKLF
>13|TRBJ1-4|TRBV5-6|-
ASRKTGLGDEKLF
>13|TRBJ2-3|TRBV5-4|-
ASSTRTDSTDTQY
>11|TRBJ1-2|TRBV3-1/TRBV3-2|-
ASRTGAGYGYT
>13|TRBJ2-7|TRBV13|-
ASSRGQEIPYEQY
>12|TRBJ2-3|TRBV29-1|-
SVAGQALTDTQY
>8|TRBJ1-2|TRBV29-1|-
SVVADGYT
>15|TRBJ2-7|TRBV18|-
ASSPTVRGNPVGEQY
>15|TRBJ2-3|TRBV14|once
ASSHPFWGPSTDTQY
>10|TRBJ2-5|TRBV7-6|-
ASSPPRGTQY
>13|TRBJ2-3|TRBV6-5|-
ASRRTSGITDTQY
>13|TRBJ2-2|TRBV19|-
ASSAGTSDTGELF
>13|TRBJ2-3|TRBV19|once
ASTYSGTSTDTQY
>13|TRBJ1-6|TRBV28|-
ASRRTGTPNSPLH
>11|TRBJ1-5|TRBV2|-
ASSLSPNQPQH
>11|TRBJ2-2|TRBV19|-
ASCPANTGELF
>13|TRBJ1-2|TRBV7-9|-
ASSLEAGGDYGYT
>12|TRBJ1-5|TRBV19|-
ASSRGTANQPQH
>12|TRBJ1-3|TRBV5-1|-
ASSLQGYGNTIY
>12|TRBJ1-5|TRBV19|-
ASSPGQGDQPQH
>11|TRBJ2-1|TRBV7-6|-
ASSTSSWSEQF
>16|TRBJ2-1|TRBV10-1|-
ASSETSGRKDSYNEQF
>11|TRBJ1-5|TRBV11-2|-
ASSLQGNQPQH
>13|TRBJ1-6|TRBV2|-
ASSVGGDYNSPLH
>12|TRBJ2-5|TRBV27|-
ASSFNRGQETQY
>9|TRBJ1-2|TRBV13|-
ATQGGYGYT
>10|TRBJ1-5|TRBV10-1|-
ASSDSYQPQH
>12|TRBJ1-1|TRBV5-4|-
ASSPRQGNTEAF
>13|TRBJ2-2|TRBV5-6|-
ASSADRMNTGELF
>14|TRBJ2-7|TRBV11-2|-
ASSLGPAGSSYEQY
>16|TRBJ1-6|TRBV4-1|-
ASSQEGNRVSYNSPLH
>15|TRBJ1-6|TRBV3-1/TRBV3-2|once
ASSQAPGASYNSPLH
>9|TRBJ2-1|TRBV7-9|-
ASSEYNEQF
>11|TRBJ1-2|TRBV19|-
ASTLSRQTGYT
>9|TRBJ2-5|TRBV20-1|-
SARRGETQY
>12|TRBJ2-7|TRBV6-5|-
ASSWDRGSLEQY
>12|TRBJ1-1|TRBV10-3|few
AISGEGRNTEAF
>16|TRBJ2-2|TRBV7-9|-
ASSLGEGTGTQTGELF
>10|TRBJ2-1|TRBV12-3/TRBV12-4|-
ASSFSGNEQF
>15|TRBJ1-3|TRBV4-1|-
ASSQEGARTSGNTIY
>11|TRBJ2-1|TRBV12-3/TRBV12-4|-
ASSGGPYNEQF
>12|TRBJ2-5|TRBV3-1/TRBV3-2|once
ASSQRGLAETQY
>12|TRBJ2-3|TRBV10-2|-
ASTDRDSTDTQY
>12|TRBJ2-5|TRBV25-1|-
ASSERGSQETQY
>12|TRBJ1-1|TRBV2|-
ASRIQGGNTEAF
>11|TRBJ1-2|TRBV30|-
AWSPQGYYGYT
>11|TRBJ2-7|TRBV10-1|-
ASSDSLDREQY
>14|TRBJ1-5|TRBV6-5|-
ASSYAAITLNQPQH
>11|TRBJ2-2|TRBV6-5|-
ASSLSGTGELF
>13|TRBJ1-6|TRBV4-1|-
ASSQGVGEDSPLH
>14|TRBJ2-3|TRBV19|-
ASSISAGGFKNTQY
>14|TRBJ2-7|TRBV5-1|-
ASSRGIYRGEYEQY
>13|TRBJ2-7|TRBV9|-
ASSATWGELHEQY
>13|TRBJ2-3|TRBV5-1|-
ASSLGGGALDTQY
>12|TRBJ2-5|TRBV23-1|-
ASPGGDVQETQY
>15|TRBJ1-2|TRBV19|-
ASSSRQGTVLNYGYT
>11|TRBJ1-2|TRBV7-2|-
ASSLGGHYGYT
>11|TRBJ2-4|TRBV7-2|-
ASSFRYRDIQY
>11|TRBJ1-2|TRBV7-9|many
ASSLGTARGYT
>14|TRBJ2-1|TRBV7-2|-
ASSSVGTSGKNEQF